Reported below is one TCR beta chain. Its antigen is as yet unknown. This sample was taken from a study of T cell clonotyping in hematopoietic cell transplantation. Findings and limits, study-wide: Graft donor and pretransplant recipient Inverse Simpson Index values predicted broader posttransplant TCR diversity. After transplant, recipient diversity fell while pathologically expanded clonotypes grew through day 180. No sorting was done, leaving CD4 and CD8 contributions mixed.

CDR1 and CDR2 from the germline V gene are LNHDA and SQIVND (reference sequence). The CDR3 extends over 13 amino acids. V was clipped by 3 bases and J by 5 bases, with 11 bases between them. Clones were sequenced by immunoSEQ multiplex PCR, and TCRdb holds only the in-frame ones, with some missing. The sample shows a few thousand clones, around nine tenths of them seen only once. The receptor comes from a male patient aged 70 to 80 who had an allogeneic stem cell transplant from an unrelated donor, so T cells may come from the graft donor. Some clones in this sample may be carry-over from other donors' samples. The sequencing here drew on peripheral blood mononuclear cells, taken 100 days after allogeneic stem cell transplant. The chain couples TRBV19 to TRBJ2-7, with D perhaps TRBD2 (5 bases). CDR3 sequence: CASSIIPGDEQYF. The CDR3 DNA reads TGTGCCAGTAGTATCATCCCCGGGGACGAGCAGTACTTC.